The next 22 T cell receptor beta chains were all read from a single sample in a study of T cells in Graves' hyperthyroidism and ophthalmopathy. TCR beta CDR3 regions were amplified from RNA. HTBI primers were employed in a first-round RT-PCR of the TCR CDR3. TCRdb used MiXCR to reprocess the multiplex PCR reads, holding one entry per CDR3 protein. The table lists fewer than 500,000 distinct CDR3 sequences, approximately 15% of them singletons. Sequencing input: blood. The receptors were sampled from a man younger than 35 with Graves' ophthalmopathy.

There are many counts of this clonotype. CDR3 sequence (DNA): TGTGCCAGCAGGACTGGAAACACCATATATTTT. Protein product: CASRTGNTIYF. V usage is TRBV6-1 and J usage is TRBJ1-3; D gene ambiguous. V was cut by 6 bases and J by 2 bases, with 2 bases left in between. CDR1 and CDR2 (germline): MNHNS, SASEGT. This CDR3 has 11 residues.

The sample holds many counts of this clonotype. The CDR3, as DNA: TGTGCCAGCAGTGAAGTTCTTGTGCCTCAAGAGACCCAGTACTTC. Its translation: CASSEVLVPQETQYF. The chain is built from TRBV6-1 and TRBJ2-5, with D uncertain. This CDR3 is built from 15 residues. The V end lost 1 base, the J end lost 2 bases, and 11 bases lay between the germline ends. Germline lookup yields CDR1 MNHNS and CDR2 SASEGT.

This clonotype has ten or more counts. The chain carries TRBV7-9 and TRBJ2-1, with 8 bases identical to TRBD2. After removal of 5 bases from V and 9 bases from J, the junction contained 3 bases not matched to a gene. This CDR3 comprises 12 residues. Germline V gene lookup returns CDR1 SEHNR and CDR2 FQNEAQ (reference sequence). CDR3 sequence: CASSPGGREQFF. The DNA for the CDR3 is TGTGCCAGCAGCCCGGGGGGGCGTGAGCAGTTCTTC.

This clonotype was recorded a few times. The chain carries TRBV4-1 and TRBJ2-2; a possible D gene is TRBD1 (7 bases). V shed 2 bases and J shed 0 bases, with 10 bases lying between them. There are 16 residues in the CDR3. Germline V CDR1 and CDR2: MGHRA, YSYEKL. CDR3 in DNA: TGCGCCAGCAGCCAACCAGGGGGGTCGAACACCGGGGAGCTGTTTTTT. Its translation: CASSQPGGSNTGELFF.

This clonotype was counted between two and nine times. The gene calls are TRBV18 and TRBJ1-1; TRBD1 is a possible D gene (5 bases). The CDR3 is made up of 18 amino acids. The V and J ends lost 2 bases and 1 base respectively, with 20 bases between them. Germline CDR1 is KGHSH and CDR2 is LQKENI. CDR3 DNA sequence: TGTGCCAGCTCACCATTTGTCCTTAGGGACCCGGGGAACACTGAAGCTTTCTTT. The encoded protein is CASSPFVLRDPGNTEAFF.

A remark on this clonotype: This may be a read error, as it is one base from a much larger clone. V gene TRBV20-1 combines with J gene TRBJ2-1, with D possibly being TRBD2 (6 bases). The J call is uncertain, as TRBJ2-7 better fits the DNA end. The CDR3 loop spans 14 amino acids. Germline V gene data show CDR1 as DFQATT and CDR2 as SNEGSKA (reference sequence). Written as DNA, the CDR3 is TGCAGGGCTACTCCAGCGGGTCTGCACAATGAGCAGTACTTC. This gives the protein CRATPAGLHNEQYF.

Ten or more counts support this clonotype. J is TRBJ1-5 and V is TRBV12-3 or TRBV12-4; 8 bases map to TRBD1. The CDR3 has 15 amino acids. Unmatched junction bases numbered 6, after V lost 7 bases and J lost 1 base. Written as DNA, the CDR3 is TGTGCCAGCAACCTGGGACAGGCGAGCAATCAGCCCCAGCATTTT. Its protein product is CASNLGQASNQPQHF.

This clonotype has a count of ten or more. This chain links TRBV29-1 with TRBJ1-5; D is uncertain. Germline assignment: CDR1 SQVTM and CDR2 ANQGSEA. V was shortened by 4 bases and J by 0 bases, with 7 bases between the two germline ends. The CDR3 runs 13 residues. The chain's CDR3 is CSVGQNSNQPQHF. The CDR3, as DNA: TGCAGCGTTGGCCAGAATAGCAATCAGCCCCAGCATTTT.

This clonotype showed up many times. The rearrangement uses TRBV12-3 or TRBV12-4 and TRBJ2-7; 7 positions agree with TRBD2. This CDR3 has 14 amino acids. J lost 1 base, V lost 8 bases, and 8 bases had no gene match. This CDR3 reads CASLGGRGSYEQYF. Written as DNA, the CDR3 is TGTGCCAGCTTGGGCGGGAGAGGGTCCTACGAGCAGTACTTC.

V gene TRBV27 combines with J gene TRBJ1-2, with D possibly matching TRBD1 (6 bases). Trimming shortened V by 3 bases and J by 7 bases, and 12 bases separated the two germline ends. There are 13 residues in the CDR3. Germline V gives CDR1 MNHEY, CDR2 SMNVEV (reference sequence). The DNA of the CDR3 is TGTGCCAGCAGTTTGGGGGCCAAGAGTGGCTACACCTTC. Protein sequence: CASSLGAKSGYTF.

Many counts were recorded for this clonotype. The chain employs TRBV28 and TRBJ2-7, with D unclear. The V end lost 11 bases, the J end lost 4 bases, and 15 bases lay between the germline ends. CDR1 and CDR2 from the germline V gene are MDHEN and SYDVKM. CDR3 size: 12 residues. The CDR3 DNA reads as TGTGCCGCAGGTGGCCGGCCTTACGAGCAGTACTTC. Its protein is CAAGGRPYEQYF.

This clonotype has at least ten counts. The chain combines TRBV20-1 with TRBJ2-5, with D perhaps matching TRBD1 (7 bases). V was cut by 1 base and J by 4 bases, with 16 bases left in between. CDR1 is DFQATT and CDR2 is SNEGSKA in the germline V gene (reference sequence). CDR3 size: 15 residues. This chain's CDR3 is CSARVAGGGRETQYF. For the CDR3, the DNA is TGCAGTGCTAGAGTGGCAGGGGGAGGTCGAGAGACCCAGTACTTC.

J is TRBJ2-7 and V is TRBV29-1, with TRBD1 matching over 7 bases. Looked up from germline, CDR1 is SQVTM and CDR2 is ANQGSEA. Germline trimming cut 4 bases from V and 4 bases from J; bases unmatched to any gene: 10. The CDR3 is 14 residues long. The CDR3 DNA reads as TGCAGCGTTGTGAGTCAGGGGGTTGGATACGAGCAGTACTTC. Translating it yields CSVVSQGVGYEQYF.

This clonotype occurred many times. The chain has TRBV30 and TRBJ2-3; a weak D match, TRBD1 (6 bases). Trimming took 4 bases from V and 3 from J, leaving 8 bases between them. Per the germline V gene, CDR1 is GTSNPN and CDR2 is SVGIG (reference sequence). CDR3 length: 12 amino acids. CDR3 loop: CAWNRVTDTQYF. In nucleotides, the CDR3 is TGTGCCTGGAACAGGGTAACAGATACGCAGTATTTT.

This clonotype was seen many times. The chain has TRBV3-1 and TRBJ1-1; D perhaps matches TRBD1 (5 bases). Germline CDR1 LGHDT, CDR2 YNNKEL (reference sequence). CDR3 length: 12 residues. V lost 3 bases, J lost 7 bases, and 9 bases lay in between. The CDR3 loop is CASSHERGEAFF. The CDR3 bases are TGTGCCAGCAGCCATGAAAGGGGTGAAGCTTTCTTT. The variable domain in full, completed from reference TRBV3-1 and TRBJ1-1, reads DTAVSQTPKYLVTQMGNDKSIKCEQNLGHDTMYWYKQDSKKFLKIMFSYNNKELIINETVPNRFSPKSPDKAHLNLHINSLELGDSAVYFCASSHERGEAFFGQGTRLTVV.

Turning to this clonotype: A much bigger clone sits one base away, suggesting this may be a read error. The CDR3 sequence is CASSYPRDSYNERFF. CDR3 nucleotide sequence: TGTGCCAGCAGTTACCCGAGGGACTCCTACAATGAGCGGTTCTTC. The J gene is TRBJ2-1, the V gene TRBV6-6; D may be TRBD2 (6 bases). CDR3 size: 15 residues. Germline CDR1 reads MNHNY; CDR2 reads SVGAGI (reference sequence).

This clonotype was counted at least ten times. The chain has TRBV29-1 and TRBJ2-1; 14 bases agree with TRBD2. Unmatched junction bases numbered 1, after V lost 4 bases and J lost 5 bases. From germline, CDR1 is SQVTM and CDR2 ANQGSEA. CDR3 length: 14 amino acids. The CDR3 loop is CSVGGLAGDNEQFF. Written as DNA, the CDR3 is TGCAGCGTTGGGGGACTAGCGGGAGACAATGAGCAGTTCTTC.

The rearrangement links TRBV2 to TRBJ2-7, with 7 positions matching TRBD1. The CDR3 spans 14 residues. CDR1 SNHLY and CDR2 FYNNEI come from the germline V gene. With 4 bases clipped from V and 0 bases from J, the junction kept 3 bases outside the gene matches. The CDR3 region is CASSVTGASYEQYF. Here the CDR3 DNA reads TGTGCCAGCAGTGTCACAGGGGCCTCCTACGAGCAGTACTTC.

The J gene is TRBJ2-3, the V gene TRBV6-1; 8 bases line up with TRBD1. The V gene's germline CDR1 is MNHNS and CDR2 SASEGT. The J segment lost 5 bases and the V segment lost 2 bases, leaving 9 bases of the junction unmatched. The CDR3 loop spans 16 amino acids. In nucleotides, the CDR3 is TGTGCCAGCAGTGAAAAGGTGGGCAGGGGGCAAGATACGCAGTATTTT. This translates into CASSEKVGRGQDTQYF.

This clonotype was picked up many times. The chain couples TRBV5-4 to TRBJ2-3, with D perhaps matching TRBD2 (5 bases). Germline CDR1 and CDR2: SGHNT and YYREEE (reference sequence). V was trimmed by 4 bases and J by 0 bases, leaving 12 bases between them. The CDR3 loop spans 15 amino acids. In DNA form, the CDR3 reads TGTGCCAGCAGCCCCACGGGGTTTAGCACAGATACGCAGTATTTT. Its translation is CASSPTGFSTDTQYF.

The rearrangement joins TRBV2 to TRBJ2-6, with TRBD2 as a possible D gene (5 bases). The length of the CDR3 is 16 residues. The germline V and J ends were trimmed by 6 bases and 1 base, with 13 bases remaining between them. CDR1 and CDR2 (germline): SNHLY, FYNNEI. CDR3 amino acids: CASRAFRGSGANVLTF. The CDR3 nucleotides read TGTGCCAGCAGGGCATTCCGGGGATCTGGGGCCAACGTCCTGACTTTC.

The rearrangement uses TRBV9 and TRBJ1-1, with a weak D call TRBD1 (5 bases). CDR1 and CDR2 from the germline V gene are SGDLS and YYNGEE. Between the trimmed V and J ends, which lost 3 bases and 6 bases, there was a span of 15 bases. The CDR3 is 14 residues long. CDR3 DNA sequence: TGTGCCAGCAGCGATGAAGGGGAGGAGGCTGAAGCTTTCTTT. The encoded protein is CASSDEGEEAEAFF.